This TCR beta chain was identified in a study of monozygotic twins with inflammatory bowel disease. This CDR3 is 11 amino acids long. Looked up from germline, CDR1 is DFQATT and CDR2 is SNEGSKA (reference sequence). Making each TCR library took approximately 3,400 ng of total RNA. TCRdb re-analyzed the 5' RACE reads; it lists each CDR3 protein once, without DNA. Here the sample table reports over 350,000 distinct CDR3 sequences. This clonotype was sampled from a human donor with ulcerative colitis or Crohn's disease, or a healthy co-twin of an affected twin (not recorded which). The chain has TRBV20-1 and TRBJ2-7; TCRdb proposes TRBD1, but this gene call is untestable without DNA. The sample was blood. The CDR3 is CSVEGQYEQYF.